The rows below give T cell receptor beta chains drawn from one sample of a study of blood T cell repertoires in COVID-19. TCRdb's copy holds only in-frame clones and misses some; the assay was immunoSEQ multiplex PCR. The sample lists 35,000 or so clones, roughly 90% occurring once. Sample: peripheral blood. These receptors were collected from a man between 70 and 80 years old with acute or convalescent COVID-19. Each CDR3 is given with its conserved first and last residue. The D gene is left open where the match is weak. The size entry is marked missing in some rows and otherwise reads once, few, many or a size class.

j_call	v_call	d_call	cdr3_length	clone_size	cdr3_aa	cdr3_nt
TRBJ2-5	TRBV6-5	.	16	.	CASSYSSGARGETQYF	TGTGCCAGCAGTTACTCGAGTGGGGCCCGGGGGGAGACCCAGTACTTC
TRBJ2-7	TRBV28	TRBD1	13	.	CASKGAPSYEQYF	TGTGCCAGCAAGGGGGCACCTTCCTACGAGCAGTACTTC
TRBJ1-4	TRBV12-3/TRBV12-4	.	11	.	CASSLSEKLFF	TGTGCCAGCAGTTTGAGTGAAAAACTGTTTTTT
TRBJ2-3	TRBV11-3	.	16	.	CASSRRPDTFTDTQYF	TGTGCCAGCAGCAGAAGGCCGGACACCTTCACAGATACGCAGTATTTT
TRBJ2-5	TRBV19	.	16	.	CASSRTDRSAQETQYF	TGTGCCAGTAGTAGGACCGACAGGTCCGCCCAAGAGACCCAGTACTTC
TRBJ2-1	TRBV25-1	.	14	once	CATTRRGRYNEQFF	TGTGCCACCACCCGGCGGGGAAGGTACAATGAGCAGTTCTTC
TRBJ2-1	TRBV9	.	16	.	CASSVVSPSDWDEQFF	TGTGCCAGCAGCGTAGTGTCCCCGTCCGACTGGGATGAGCAGTTCTTC
TRBJ1-2	TRBV6-4	.	15	once	CASSEVAGVSYGYTF	TGTGCCAGCAGTGAAGTGGCAGGGGTTTCCTATGGCTACACCTTC
TRBJ1-2	TRBV7-9	.	16	once	CASSSPAVGRRDGYTF	TGTGCCAGCAGCTCCCCAGCCGTCGGTCGTCGGGATGGCTACACCTTC
TRBJ2-3	TRBV7-2	.	15	.	CASSLVGGFTDTQYF	TGTGCCAGCAGCTTAGTAGGGGGATTTACGGATACGCAGTATTTT
TRBJ1-6	TRBV3-1/TRBV3-2	TRBD1	16	.	CASSPPGGGQYSPLHF	TGTGCCAGCAGCCCCCCGGGAGGGGGCCAGTATTCACCCCTCCACTTT
TRBJ1-5	TRBV19	.	15	once	CASSPRSAGNQPQHF	TGTGCCAGTAGTCCCAGGTCGGCCGGCAATCAGCCCCAGCATTTT
TRBJ2-5	TRBV9	TRBD2	15	.	CATSGGGGPQETQYF	TGCGCCACCAGCGGCGGGGGGGGGCCCCAAGAGACCCAGTACTTC
TRBJ2-4	TRBV19	.	14	.	CASSIGGGANIQYF	TGTGCCAGTAGTATCGGGGGAGGCGCCAACATTCAGTACTTC
TRBJ2-2	TRBV3-1/TRBV3-2	TRBD1	17	.	CASSQEVGTGFAGELFF	TGTGCCAGCAGCCAAGAAGTTGGGACAGGGTTTGCCGGGGAGCTGTTTTTT
TRBJ1-2	TRBV27	TRBD1	16	.	CASSLFNSPDRVGYTF	TGTGCCAGCAGTTTATTTAATTCCCCGGACAGGGTTGGCTACACCTTC
TRBJ1-4	TRBV6-2/TRBV6-3	TRBD1	15	.	CASSFAGTGGEKLFF	TGTGCCAGCAGTTTCGCCGGGACAGGGGGAGAAAAACTGTTTTTT
TRBJ2-5	TRBV6-2/TRBV6-3	TRBD1	18	once	CASSYEVLDRGNHETQYF	TGTGCCAGCAGTTACGAAGTGTTGGACAGGGGGAACCACGAGACCCAGTACTTC
TRBJ2-6	TRBV27	TRBD1	18	.	CASSKISAGGSGANVLTF	TGTGCCAGCAGTAAAATCTCGGCAGGGGGCTCTGGGGCCAACGTCCTGACTTTC
TRBJ1-2	TRBV6-2/TRBV6-3	TRBD1	13	.	CASSTGANYGYTF	TGTGCCAGCAGTACAGGGGCCAACTATGGCTACACCTTC
TRBJ1-4	TRBV18	.	15	once	CASSPRGTAGEKLFF	TGTGCCAGCTCACCACGAGGGACGGCGGGGGAAAAACTGTTTTTT
TRBJ2-2	TRBV13	TRBD2	15	few	CASSLSGTSAGELFF	TGTGCCAGCAGCCTTTCCGGGACTAGCGCCGGGGAGCTGTTTTTT
TRBJ2-1	TRBV11-1	TRBD2	14	.	CASSLDPAGGRKFF	TGTGCCAGCAGCTTAGATCCAGCGGGGGGTAGAAAGTTCTTC
TRBJ1-1	TRBV6-5	.	12	.	CASSKGFAEAFF	TGTGCCAGCAGCAAGGGGTTCGCTGAAGCTTTCTTT
TRBJ1-5	TRBV28	.	13	.	CASSGGLNQPQHF	TGTGCCAGCAGCGGGGGGCTCAATCAGCCCCAGCATTTT
TRBJ2-2	TRBV7-9	TRBD2	17	.	CASSFYTGGPGAGELFF	TGTGCCAGCAGCTTCTATACGGGAGGGCCTGGGGCCGGGGAGCTGTTTTTT
TRBJ2-3	TRBV5-6	.	16	.	CASRSRRQLGTDTQYF	TGTGCCAGCAGGTCGAGGAGACAGTTAGGCACAGATACGCAGTATTTT
TRBJ1-2	TRBV28	TRBD1	14	.	CASSLPRTGASYTF	TGTGCCAGCAGTTTACCCAGAACAGGGGCCAGCTACACCTTC
TRBJ1-5	TRBV7-2	TRBD1	16	.	CASSPSYQGGNQPQHF	TGTGCCAGCAGCCCTTCTTATCAGGGGGGCAATCAGCCCCAGCATTTT
TRBJ2-7	TRBV5-8	.	15	once	CASSHGQLPSYEQYF	TGTGCCAGCAGCCATGGACAGCTTCCGTCCTACGAGCAGTACTTC